These 13 T cell receptor beta chains share one sample of origin, sequenced in a study of cytomegalovirus exposure and HLA in healthy donors. With 60 Vbeta and 13 Jbeta primers, the PCR was carried out. Sequenced by immunoSEQ multiplex PCR; TCRdb stores in-frame clones only, minus some. Altogether approximately 240,000 clones are present, 70% to 85% being singletons, with the ten largest covering 0.58%. The sequenced sample consisted of PBMCs. The receptors shown here come from a woman between 40 and 55 years old in good health and CMV-seronegative.

V is TRBV28 and J is TRBJ2-5; D possibly corresponds to TRBD1 (6 bases). The DNA matches TRBJ2-7 better at its end, which makes the J call doubtful. The CDR3 loop spans 15 amino acids. Germline-derived CDR1 and CDR2 are MDHEN and SYDVKM. CDR3 protein: CASNPQGSSSYEQYF. CDR3 nucleotide sequence: TGTGCCAGCAACCCGCAGGGGTCGAGCTCCTACGAGCAGTACTTC.

Of note for this clone: Other DNA sequences in the same sample also yield this CDR3. V is TRBV15 and J is TRBJ1-4; 7 bases agree with TRBD1. The length of the CDR3 is 14 residues. Germline trimming cut 3 bases from V and 7 bases from J; bases unmatched to any gene: 5. Germline V gene lookup returns CDR1 LNHNV and CDR2 YYDKDF (reference sequence). CDR3 nucleotide sequence: TGTGCCACCAGCAGGGGCAGGGGGAGTGAAAAACTGTTTTTT. This sequence encodes CATSRGRGSEKLFF.

This chain links TRBV7-6 with TRBJ2-5, with D possibly matching TRBD2 (5 bases). The V end was cut by 5 bases, the J end by 5 bases, with 9 bases between. The CDR3 loop spans 12 amino acids. Germline V gives CDR1 SGHVS, CDR2 FNYEAQ. CDR3 residues: CASSQRGETQYF. CDR3 nucleotides: TGTGCCAGCAGCCAGAGAGGGGAGACCCAGTACTTC. Full variable domain (remainder filled in from reference TRBV7-6 and TRBJ2-5): GAGVSQSPRYKVTKRGQDVALRCDPISGHVSLYWYRQALGQGPEFLTYFNYEAQQDKSGLPNDRFSAERPEGSISTLTIQRTEQRDSAMYRCASSQRGETQYFGPGTRLLVL.

The chain links TRBV18 to TRBJ2-1; TRBD2 aligns across 7 bases. J gave up 8 bases and V 4 bases, and 11 bases lay outside the gene matches. Looked up from germline, CDR1 is KGHSH and CDR2 is LQKENI. The CDR3 sequence is 15 residues long. CDR3 sequence reads: CASSRMAGVTHEQFF. The CDR3 DNA reads TGTGCCAGCTCACGAATGGCGGGGGTTACCCATGAGCAGTTCTTC.

The rearrangement uses TRBV28 and TRBJ2-7, with 8 bases aligning to TRBD2. The CDR3 extends over 14 amino acids. V was pared by 1 base and J by 4 bases, with 3 bases of the junction left unmatched. Germline CDR1 MDHEN, CDR2 SYDVKM. The CDR3 sequence: CASSLSLAGYEQYF. The CDR3 coding sequence is TGTGCCAGCAGTTTATCCCTAGCGGGTTACGAGCAGTACTTC.

The chain carries TRBV28 and TRBJ1-1, with 7 bases lining up with TRBD1. Germline trimming cut 6 bases from V and 4 bases from J; bases unmatched to any gene: 5. CDR1 MDHEN and CDR2 SYDVKM come from the germline V gene. The CDR3 runs to 13 residues. The CDR3 loop reads CASSSQGFTEAFF. In nucleotides, the CDR3 is TGTGCCAGCAGCTCACAGGGGTTCACTGAAGCTTTCTTT.

V is TRBV5-1 and J is TRBJ1-1; 7 positions match TRBD1. The CDR3 totals 16 residues. Looked up from germline, CDR1 is SGHRS and CDR2 is YFSETQ. J was trimmed by 5 bases and V by 5 bases; bases with no gene match: 15. The CDR3 loop reads CASSYYFTGEGTEAFF. The CDR3 DNA reads as TGCGCCAGCAGTTACTACTTCACAGGGGAAGGGACTGAAGCTTTCTTT.

The chain recombines TRBV29-1 with TRBJ2-3; perhaps TRBD1 as D (6 bases). Looked up from germline, CDR1 is SQVTM and CDR2 is ANQGSEA. The CDR3 runs to 15 residues. Trimming took off 4 bases at V and 2 bases at J, with 16 bases between the two ends. The CDR3 loop reads CSVALLQGHTDTQYF. The DNA of the CDR3 is TGCAGCGTTGCACTTCTTCAGGGACACACAGATACGCAGTATTTT.

The chain employs TRBV27 and TRBJ1-2; D call uncertain. From germline, CDR1 is MNHEY and CDR2 SMNVEV (reference sequence). The V end lost 2 bases, the J end lost 8 bases, and 18 bases lay between the germline ends. The CDR3 covers 15 residues. CDR3 coding DNA: TGTGCCAGCAGTTTAATTGGTGGGTTCGAGGGAGGCTACACCTTC. Its protein is CASSLIGGFEGGYTF.

The V gene is TRBV7-9, the J gene TRBJ2-7; TRBD1 matches at 9 bases. Germline V gene lookup returns CDR1 SEHNR and CDR2 FQNEAQ (reference sequence). This CDR3 contains 15 residues. Losses at the gene ends were 5 bases for V and 13 bases for J; bases not matched to a gene: 18. CDR3 in DNA: TGTGCCAGCAGCAGCCCCGGGACAGGGAACCCCGGACCATACTTC. Translated: CASSSPGTGNPGPYF.

The chain has TRBV4-2 and TRBJ1-3, with 8 bases matching TRBD1. The CDR3 has 14 residues. V shed 4 bases and J 3 bases; nucleotides not matched to a gene: 2. CDR1 is LGHNA and CDR2 is YNFKEQ in the germline V gene. The CDR3 sequence: CASSRGQGGNTIYF. In DNA form, the CDR3 reads TGTGCCAGCAGCCGAGGACAGGGTGGAAACACCATATATTTT.

The gene calls are TRBV19 and TRBJ2-7; possible D gene TRBD2, 7 bases. The germline V gene has CDR1 LNHDA and CDR2 SQIVND (reference sequence). The CDR3 totals 16 residues. The V end lost 8 bases, the J end lost 6 bases, and 26 bases lay between the germline ends. CDR3 sequence: CASGRPPLGGPGEQYF. The CDR3 bases are TGTGCCAGTGGGAGGCCGCCGCTGGGGGGGCCTGGCGAGCAGTACTTC.

CDR3 DNA sequence: TGTGCCAGCAGTGCCGGACAGAGCTCCTATAATTCACCCCTCCACTTT. Amino acids: CASSAGQSSYNSPLHF. The chain is built from TRBV6-1 and TRBJ1-6, with a possible D match to TRBD1 (6 bases). Germline V gives CDR1 MNHNS, CDR2 SASEGT. This CDR3 has 16 amino acids. The V end was cut by 4 bases, the J end by 0 bases, with 10 bases between.